This TCR beta chain was sequenced for a study of cytomegalovirus exposure and HLA in healthy donors. In the PCR, 60 Vbeta and 13 Jbeta primers were used. Data came from immunoSEQ multiplex PCR; TCRdb stores just in-frame clones and leaves some out. The data show approximately 190,000 clones, roughly 87% seen once. The V and J ends lost 5 bases and 4 bases respectively, with 18 bases between them. The germline gives CDR1 MNHEY, CDR2 SMNVEV (reference sequence). The CDR3 runs 15 residues. The sequenced sample consisted of PBMCs. The receptor comes from a boy between 2 and 10 years old in good health and CMV-seronegative. The chain joins TRBV27 to TRBJ2-7; a possible D gene is TRBD1 (6 bases). CDR3 DNA: TGTGCCAGCAGTGGGCCGGGGACATCCGTATACGAGCAGTACTTC. Protein sequence: CASSGPGTSVYEQYF.